The 30 T cell receptor beta chains below all came from one sample that was sequenced in a study of cytomegalovirus exposure and HLA in healthy donors. The PCR used 60 Vbeta and 13 Jbeta primers. Libraries were prepared by immunoSEQ multiplex PCR; TCRdb keeps only in-frame clonotypes and omits some of them. The sample lists some 170,000 clones, about 86% occurring once. The specimen sequenced was PBMCs. The origin of the receptors is a woman aged 25-40 years in good health and CMV-seronegative.

This chain uses TRBV9 with TRBJ2-7; no reliable D call. The germline CDR1 and CDR2 sequences are SGDLS and YYNGEE. Trimming removed 3 bases at V and 4 bases at J, with 26 bases between. This CDR3 comprises 18 residues. CDR3 in DNA: TGTGCCAGCAGCGCCGAGGCCTCTTGGCCAGACCCCGAATACGAGCAGTACTTC. It codes for CASSAEASWPDPEYEQYF.

This clone occurred a few times. The rearrangement links TRBV2 to TRBJ1-1; 10 bases fit TRBD1. V trimming: 6 bases; J trimming: 0 bases; junction bases outside the gene matches: 1. Germline loops: CDR1 SNHLY, CDR2 FYNNEI. CDR3 length equals 14 residues. This CDR3 is CASSDRGLNTEAFF. CDR3 nucleotides: TGTGCCAGCAGCGACAGGGGGCTGAACACTGAAGCTTTCTTT.

The rearrangement uses TRBV4-2 and TRBJ2-7; 7 bases are shared with TRBD1. The CDR3 loop spans 11 amino acids. Germline V gene sequence: CDR1 LGHNA, CDR2 YNFKEQ. V lost 5 bases, J lost 8 bases, and 3 bases stayed unmatched. CDR3 region: CASSEGQKQYF. CDR3 nucleotides: TGTGCCAGCAGCGAGGGACAGAAGCAGTACTTC.

The CDR3 loop is CASSEATRQGSYEQYF. In DNA, the CDR3 is TGTGCCAGCAGTGAAGCCACAAGACAGGGGAGCTACGAGCAGTACTTC. V usage is TRBV6-1 and J usage is TRBJ2-7, with TRBD1 identical over 8 bases. Germline V lookup: CDR1 MNHNS, CDR2 SASEGT. The CDR3 has 16 residues. Trimming took 0 bases from V and 3 from J; bases not matched to a gene: 7.

The chain employs TRBV30 and TRBJ1-1; 7 nucleotides agree with TRBD1. Germline CDR1 reads GTSNPN; CDR2 reads SVGIG (reference sequence). Germline trimming cut 1 base from V and 7 bases from J; bases unmatched to any gene: 3. This CDR3 comprises 12 residues. DNA for the CDR3: TGTGCCTGGAGTGAACAGGGGTATGAAGCTTTCTTT. Its protein product is CAWSEQGYEAFF.

The V gene is TRBV19, the J gene TRBJ2-7, with 10 bases identical to TRBD1. Trimming cost V 5 bases and J 4 bases; bases outside gene matches: 2. This CDR3 comprises 13 residues. Germline CDR1 reads LNHDA; CDR2 reads SQIVND (reference sequence). The CDR3 DNA follows: TGTGCCAGTAGTGACAGGGGGCGTTACGAGCAGTACTTC. It is translated as CASSDRGRYEQYF.

The chain carries TRBV5-1 and TRBJ2-1; weak D call: TRBD2 (6 bases). In germline, CDR1 is SGHRS, CDR2 YFSETQ. Trimming removed 0 bases at V and 6 bases at J, with 13 bases between. This CDR3 is built from 15 residues. CDR3 DNA: TGCGCCAGCAGCTTGGGTCCGGGAGTGGGCAATGAGCAGTTCTTC. Its protein product is CASSLGPGVGNEQFF.

With regard to this clone: Relative to the germline gene, one junction end is altered; a read error may explain this. The chain carries TRBV7-9 and TRBJ1-1, with D possibly matching TRBD1 (6 bases). This CDR3 has 16 amino acids. The V gene's germline CDR1 is SEHNR and CDR2 FQNEAQ (reference sequence). The CDR3 is CSSSLNGQNMNTEAFF. DNA for the CDR3: TGTTCCAGCAGCTTAAACGGACAGAACATGAACACTGAAGCTTTCTTT.

The chain couples TRBV5-1 to TRBJ2-7, with TRBD1 matching over 9 bases. The CDR3 runs 14 residues. Losses at the gene ends were 7 bases for V and 4 bases for J; bases not matched to a gene: 9. CDR1 is SGHRS and CDR2 is YFSETQ in the germline V gene. CDR3 sequence (DNA): TGCGCCAGCCGACCCGGGACAGGGAAATACGAGCAGTACTTC. Its translation: CASRPGTGKYEQYF.

V gene TRBV7-9 combines with J gene TRBJ2-7, with D maybe TRBD1 (5 bases). Trimming shortened V by 5 bases and J by 3 bases, and 23 bases separated the two germline ends. The germline gives CDR1 SEHNR, CDR2 FQNEAQ (reference sequence). The CDR3 loop spans 17 amino acids. CDR3 DNA sequence: TGTGCCAGCAGCCAAAATGGGGCGGCCAATCAATTCTACGAGCAGTACTTC. Translated, it gives CASSQNGAANQFYEQYF.

The rearrangement joins TRBV9 to TRBJ2-2, with TRBD1 matching 8 bases. The junction had 9 bases not matched to a gene; V was cut back by 4 bases and J by 7 bases. The CDR3 contains 15 residues. Germline CDR1 is SGDLS and CDR2 is YYNGEE. CDR3 bases: TGTGCCAGCAGCCTCCGGACAGGGTTGAACGGGGAGCTGTTTTTT. Amino acids: CASSLRTGLNGELFF.

This clone was recorded once. CDR3 amino acids: CASSQDSRAGYTF. The CDR3 DNA sequence: TGTGCCAGCAGCCAAGATTCCAGGGCTGGCTACACCTTC. V and J are TRBV14 and TRBJ1-2; weak D call: TRBD1 (5 bases). This CDR3 region has 13 residues. Germline V lookup: CDR1 SGHDN, CDR2 FVKESK. Deletions cut 0 bases from V and 7 bases from J, with 9 bases between. Together with reference TRBV14 and TRBJ1-2, the CDR3 gives the full variable domain: EAGVTQFPSHSVIEKGQTVTLRCDPISGHDNLYWYRRVMGKEIKFLLHFVKESKQDESGMPNNRFLAERTGGTYSTLKVQPAELEDSGVYFCASSQDSRAGYTFGSGTRLTVV.

V is TRBV29-1 and J is TRBJ2-6, with D possibly being TRBD1 (6 bases). Germline-derived CDR1 and CDR2 are SQVTM and ANQGSEA. The V end lost 6 bases, the J end lost 1 base, and 13 bases lay between the germline ends. CDR3 length: 15 amino acids. The CDR3 nucleotides read TGCAGCGTCACTGGACAGACTTCTGGGGCCAACGTCCTGACTTTC. Translated, it gives CSVTGQTSGANVLTF.

The V gene is TRBV28, the J gene TRBJ2-5, with TRBD2 identical over 11 bases. CDR1 is MDHEN, CDR2 SYDVKM, per germline. Trimming at V came to 4 bases and at J to 5 bases, leaving 6 bases not matched to a gene. This CDR3 is built from 15 residues. The CDR3 DNA sequence: TGTGCCAGCAGTTCCCCTAGCGGGGGGAGTGAGACCCAGTACTTC. Translated: CASSSPSGGSETQYF.

The chain employs TRBV28 and TRBJ2-5, with D perhaps matching TRBD2 (6 bases). V was trimmed by 6 bases and J by 7 bases, leaving 18 bases between them. CDR1 MDHEN and CDR2 SYDVKM come from the germline V gene. This CDR3 is 14 amino acids long. The DNA for the CDR3 is TGTGCCAGCAGGGGGCACGAACTCGGGGGGACCCAGTACTTC. This translates into CASRGHELGGTQYF.

The rearrangement uses TRBV5-6 and TRBJ2-3, with a possible D match to TRBD1 (6 bases). The CDR3 length is 14 residues. CDR1 and CDR2 from the germline V gene are SGHDT and YYEEEE. Trimming left V 4 bases short and J 1 base short, with 10 bases between. The CDR3 DNA is TGTGCCAGCAGCCCGACAGGTCGCACAGATACGCAGTATTTT. Translating it yields CASSPTGRTDTQYF.

A single count supports this clone. The genes are TRBV7-3 and TRBJ2-1, with no clear D. Germline CDR1 reads SGHTA; CDR2 reads FQGTGA. The CDR3 totals 14 residues. The ends were cut back, 4 bases at V and 5 bases at J, with 12 bases in the middle. Written as DNA, the CDR3 is TGTGCCAGCAGCTCCTCATCTAATGACAATGAGCAGTTCTTC. It translates to CASSSSSNDNEQFF.

The V call is TRBV10-1, the J call TRBJ1-6; D perhaps matches TRBD1 (5 bases). CDR1 is WNHNN and CDR2 is SYGVQD in the germline V gene (reference sequence). The CDR3 totals 15 residues. V lost 3 bases and J lost 9, with 15 bases in between. As DNA, the CDR3 is TGCGCCAGCAGTGAATCAGGGTTCGGTATTTCACCCCTCCACTTT. Amino acids: CASSESGFGISPLHF.

The chain combines TRBV7-9 with TRBJ2-3; D perhaps matches TRBD1 (6 bases). Germline V gene lookup returns CDR1 SEHNR and CDR2 FQNEAQ (reference sequence). V was clipped by 2 bases and J by 0 bases, with 12 bases between them. This CDR3 comprises 16 residues. As DNA, the CDR3 is TGTGCCAGCAGCTTAACGCGGACAGAGAGCACAGATACGCAGTATTTT. It encodes CASSLTRTESTDTQYF.

This chain connects TRBV19 to TRBJ2-7; 9 nucleotides line up with TRBD1. The CDR3 loop spans 13 amino acids. Per germline, CDR1 LNHDA and CDR2 SQIVND (reference sequence). Unmatched junction bases numbered 8, after V lost 10 bases and J lost 4 bases. This chain's CDR3 is CATSDRGKYEQYF. As DNA, the CDR3 is TGTGCCACCTCGGACAGGGGTAAATACGAGCAGTACTTC.

V and J are TRBV28 and TRBJ1-5; D perhaps matches TRBD1 (6 bases). The V gene lost 1 base and the J gene lost 4 bases, with 11 bases spanning the gap. The germline V gene has CDR1 MDHEN and CDR2 SYDVKM. The CDR3 is 15 residues long. CDR3 sequence reads: CASSLSGTQNQPQHF. The CDR3 DNA reads TGTGCCAGCAGTTTATCAGGGACACAGAATCAGCCCCAGCATTTT.

This chain links TRBV7-2 with TRBJ2-5; 8 nucleotides match TRBD2. Germline loops: CDR1 SGHTA, CDR2 FQGNSA. V lost 1 base to trimming and J lost 5 bases; unmatched junction nucleotides: 9. The CDR3 runs to 16 residues. The CDR3 DNA follows: TGTGCCAGCAGCTTAGGGATTAGCGGGGAGGGCGAGACCCAGTACTTC. Protein product: CASSLGISGEGETQYF.

This clone was picked up a small number of times. V and J are TRBV18 and TRBJ2-3; TRBD2 is a possible D gene (8 bases). From germline, CDR1 is KGHSH and CDR2 LQKENI. CDR3 length equals 16 residues. V was pared by 1 base and J by 5 bases, with 16 bases between. The CDR3 is CASSPQGAGGGDTQYF. CDR3 sequence (DNA): TGTGCCAGCTCACCACAGGGGGCGGGAGGAGGAGATACGCAGTATTTT.

There are a few counts of this clone. V usage is TRBV6-6 and J usage is TRBJ1-4; 9 bases fit TRBD1. This CDR3 has 16 amino acids. V shed 7 bases, J shed 6 bases, and the junction held 12 bases outside the gene matches. Germline V lookup: CDR1 MNHNY, CDR2 SVGAGI (reference sequence). The CDR3 nucleotides read TGTGCCAGCACCCTAAAACCGGGACAGGGATATGAAAAACTGTTTTTT. Amino acids: CASTLKPGQGYEKLFF.

The chain links TRBV4-3 to TRBJ2-7, with 7 bases matching TRBD2. The CDR3 sequence is 14 residues long. Germline trimming cut 0 bases from V and 3 bases from J; bases unmatched to any gene: 2. The germline V gene encodes CDR1 LGHNA and CDR2 YSLEER. CDR3 protein: CASSQDTGGYEQYF. In DNA, the CDR3 is TGCGCCAGCAGCCAAGATACGGGGGGCTACGAGCAGTACTTC.

Turning to this clone: Germline is not matched at one junction end, which may reflect a read error. CDR3 bases: TGTGCCAGCAGCTTAGTTGAGGCGGGGGGGCCTGGGGCCAACGTCCTGGCTTTC. Amino acids: CASSLVEAGGPGANVLAF. This chain joins TRBV13 and TRBJ2-6, with 9 bases fitting TRBD2. There are 18 residues in the CDR3. In germline, CDR1 is PRHDT, CDR2 FYEKMQ (reference sequence).

The V and J genes are TRBV28 and TRBJ2-7; D gene unclear. Germline V gene sequence: CDR1 MDHEN, CDR2 SYDVKM. The CDR3 runs to 13 residues. Deletions cut 4 bases from V and 7 bases from J, with 14 bases between. The CDR3 DNA follows: TGTGCCAGCAGTTCGCCCCTGTCCCGGGAGCAGTACTTC. It is translated as CASSSPLSREQYF.

V and J are TRBV9 and TRBJ2-7, with D tentatively TRBD1 (5 bases). V was clipped by 0 bases and J by 0 bases, with 13 bases between them. Germline assignment: CDR1 SGDLS and CDR2 YYNGEE. The CDR3 runs 16 residues. The CDR3 region is CASSVATEDNSYEQYF. DNA for the CDR3: TGTGCCAGCAGCGTAGCGACAGAAGATAACTCCTACGAGCAGTACTTC.

The rearrangement uses TRBV5-4 and TRBJ2-5; perhaps TRBD1 as D (6 bases). Trimming took 4 bases from V and 3 from J, leaving 19 bases between them. This CDR3 region has 16 residues. The germline CDR1 and CDR2 sequences are SGHNT and YYREEE (reference sequence). CDR3 protein: CASSTMTGREEETQYF. The CDR3 nucleotides read TGTGCCAGCAGCACTATGACAGGTCGTGAGGAAGAGACCCAGTACTTC.

On this clone: One end of the junction is discordant with germline, which a read error may explain. The chain uses TRBV19 and TRBJ2-6, with D perhaps TRBD1 (5 bases). Germline V gene data show CDR1 as LNHDA and CDR2 as SQIVND (reference sequence). The CDR3 sequence is 17 residues long. In DNA form, the CDR3 reads TGTGCCAGTAGTATAACAGGTACCTCCTCTGGGGCCAACGGCCTGACTTTC. Its protein is CASSITGTSSGANGLTF. Full variable domain (missing parts from reference TRBV19 and TRBJ2-6): DGGITQSPKYLFRKEGQNVTLSCEQNLNHDAMYWYRQDPGQGLRLIYYSQIVNDFQKGDIAEGYSVSREKKESFPLTVTSAQKNPTAFYLCASSITGTSSGANGLTFGAGSRLTVL.